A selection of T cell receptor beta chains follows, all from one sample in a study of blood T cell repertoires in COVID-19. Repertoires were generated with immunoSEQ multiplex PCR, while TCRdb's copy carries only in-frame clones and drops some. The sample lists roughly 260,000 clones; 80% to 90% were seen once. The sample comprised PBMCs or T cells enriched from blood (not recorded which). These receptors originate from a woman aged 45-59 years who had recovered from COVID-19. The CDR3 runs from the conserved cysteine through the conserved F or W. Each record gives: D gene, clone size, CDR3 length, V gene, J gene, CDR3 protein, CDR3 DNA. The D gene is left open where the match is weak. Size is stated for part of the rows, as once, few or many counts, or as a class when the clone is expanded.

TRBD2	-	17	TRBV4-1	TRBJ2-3	CASSQDRGLAVQDTQYF	TGCGCCAGCAGCCAAGATCGGGGACTAGCGGTTCAGGATACGCAGTATTTT
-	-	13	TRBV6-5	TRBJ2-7	CASSYSVSYEQYF	TGTGCCAGCAGTTACTCCGTCTCCTACGAGCAGTACTTC
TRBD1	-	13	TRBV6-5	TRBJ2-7	CASRQTGTHEQYF	TGTGCCAGCAGGCAGACAGGGACCCACGAGCAGTACTTC
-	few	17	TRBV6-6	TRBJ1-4	CASSPTGDYATNEKLFF	TGTGCCAGCAGTCCCACGGGGGATTATGCAACTAATGAAAAACTGTTTTTT
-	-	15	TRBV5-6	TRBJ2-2	CASSHTRSNTGELFF	TGTGCCAGCAGCCATACTAGGTCGAACACCGGGGAGCTGTTTTTT
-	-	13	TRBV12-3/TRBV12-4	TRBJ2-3	CASSSILVDTQYF	TGTGCCAGCAGTTCAATACTAGTGGATACGCAGTATTTT
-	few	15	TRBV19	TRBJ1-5	CASSIAGDDNQPQHF	TGTGCCAGTAGTATAGCGGGGGATGACAATCAGCCCCAGCATTTT
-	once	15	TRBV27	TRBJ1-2	CASSQRGLNSYGYTF	TGTGCCAGCAGCCAACGGGGTTTGAATAGCTATGGCTACACCTTC
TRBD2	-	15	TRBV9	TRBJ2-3	CASSMAGGATDTQYF	TGTGCCAGCAGTATGGCGGGAGGGGCGACAGATACGCAGTATTTT
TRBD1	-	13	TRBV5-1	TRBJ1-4	CASSPRGREKLFF	TGCGCCAGCAGCCCCAGGGGGCGAGAAAAACTGTTTTTT
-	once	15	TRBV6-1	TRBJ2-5	CASSELVVEGETQYF	TGTGCCAGCAGTGAATTAGTAGTGGAGGGAGAGACCCAGTACTTC
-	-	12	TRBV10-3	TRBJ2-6	CATVSGANVLTF	TGTGCCACTGTCTCTGGGGCCAACGTCCTGACTTTC
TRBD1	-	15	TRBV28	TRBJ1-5	CASSSGTGRNQPQHF	TGTGCCAGCAGCAGCGGGACAGGCCGTAATCAGCCCCAGCATTTT
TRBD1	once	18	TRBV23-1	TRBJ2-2	CASSHARTGPANTGELFF	TGCGCCAGCAGTCATGCTAGGACAGGCCCCGCGAACACCGGGGAGCTGTTTTTT
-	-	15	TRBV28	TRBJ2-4	CASRSIQGAKNIQYF	TGTGCCAGCCGATCAATTCAGGGAGCCAAAAACATTCAGTACTTC
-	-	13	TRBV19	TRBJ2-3	CASSIQGPDTQYF	TGTGCCAGTAGTATACAGGGCCCAGATACGCAGTATTTT
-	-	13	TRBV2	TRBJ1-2	CASSEEGNYGYTF	TGTGCCAGCAGTGAGGAGGGGAACTATGGCTACACCTTC
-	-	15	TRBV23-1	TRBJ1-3	CASSQSEHSGNTIYF	TGCGCCAGCAGTCAATCCGAACACTCTGGAAACACCATATATTTT
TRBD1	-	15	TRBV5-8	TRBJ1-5	CASSWTGYSNQPQHF	TGTGCCAGCAGCTGGACAGGGTATAGCAATCAGCCCCAGCATTTT
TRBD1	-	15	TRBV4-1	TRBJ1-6	CASSQYGQGNSPLHF	TGCGCCAGCAGCCAATACGGACAGGGAAATTCACCCCTCCACTTT
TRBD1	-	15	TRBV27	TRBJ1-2	CASSLRPGGTTGYTF	TGTGCCAGCAGTTTACGGCCAGGGGGCACGACCGGCTACACCTTC
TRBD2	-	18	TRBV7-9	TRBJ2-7	CASSSGEGLAGTFYEQYF	TGTGCCAGCAGCTCAGGAGAGGGACTAGCGGGAACATTTTACGAGCAGTACTTC
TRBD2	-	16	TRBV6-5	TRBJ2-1	CASSYSDGTTYNEQFF	TGTGCCAGCAGTTACAGCGACGGGACTACTTACAATGAGCAGTTCTTC
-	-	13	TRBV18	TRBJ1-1	CASSPSDTREAFF	TGTGCCAGCTCACCCTCGGACACCCGTGAAGCTTTCTTT
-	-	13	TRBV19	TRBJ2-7	CASSLRGSYEQYF	TGTGCCAGTAGTTTGCGGGGCTCCTACGAGCAGTACTTC
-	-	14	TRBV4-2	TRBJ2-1	CASSQLGSGRERFF	TGTGCCAGCAGCCAACTTGGGAGCGGGCGTGAGCGGTTCTTC
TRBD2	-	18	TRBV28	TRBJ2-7	CASSFSGLAGGDSYEQYF	TGTGCCAGCAGTTTCTCGGGACTAGCGGGAGGGGATAGCTACGAGCAGTACTTC
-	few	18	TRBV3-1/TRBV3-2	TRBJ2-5	CASSQEDPRALLQETQYF	TGTGCCAGCAGCCAAGAGGATCCCAGGGCCCTCCTCCAAGAGACCCAGTACTTC
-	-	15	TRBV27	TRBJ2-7	CASSLSYSFSYEQYF	TGTGCCAGCAGTTTATCGTATAGTTTTTCCTACGAGCAGTACTTC
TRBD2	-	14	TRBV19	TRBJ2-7	CASSITSGNYEQYF	TGTGCCAGTAGTATTACTAGCGGAAACTACGAGCAGTACTTC
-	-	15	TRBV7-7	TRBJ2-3	CASSRGGVRADTQYF	TGTGCTAGCAGCCGAGGGGGGGTTCGGGCAGATACGCAGTATTTT
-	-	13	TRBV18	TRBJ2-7	CAGNTTPSYEQYF	TGTGCCGGTAATACGACACCGTCCTACGAGCAGTACTTC
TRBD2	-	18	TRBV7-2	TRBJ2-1	CASSGGRGKAGVYNEQFF	TGTGCCAGCAGCGGGGGTAGGGGCAAAGCGGGAGTCTACAATGAGCAGTTCTTC
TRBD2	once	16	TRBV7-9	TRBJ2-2	CASSLRTSGNTGELFF	TGTGCCAGCAGCTTACGGACTAGCGGAAACACCGGGGAGCTGTTTTTT
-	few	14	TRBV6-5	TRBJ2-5	CASSYSGLQETQYF	TGTGCCAGCAGTTACTCCGGTCTTCAAGAGACCCAGTACTTC
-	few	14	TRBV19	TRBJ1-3	CASTSQASGNTIYF	TGTGCCAGTACCTCACAGGCCTCTGGAAACACCATATATTTT
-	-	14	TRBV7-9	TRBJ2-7	CASSFSPGFYEQYF	TGTGCCAGCAGCTTTTCGCCGGGTTTCTACGAGCAGTACTTC
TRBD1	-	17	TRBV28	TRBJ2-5	CASGPLSITGDQETQYF	TGTGCCAGCGGACCACTCTCGATCACAGGGGATCAAGAGACCCAGTACTTC
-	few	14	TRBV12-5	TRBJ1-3	CASGRGSSGNTIYF	TGTGCTAGCGGAAGAGGGTCCTCTGGAAACACCATATATTTT
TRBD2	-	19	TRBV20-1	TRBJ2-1	CSASGVRTSGDYSYNEQFF	TGCAGTGCTAGTGGCGTTAGGACTAGCGGTGATTACTCCTACAATGAGCAGTTCTTC
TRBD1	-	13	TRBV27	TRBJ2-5	CASSPRQGWTQYF	TGTGCCAGCAGTCCCCGACAGGGTTGGACCCAGTACTTC
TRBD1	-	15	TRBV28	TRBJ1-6	CASSSTGSYNSPLHF	TGTGCCAGCAGTTCGACAGGGTCCTATAATTCACCCCTCCACTTT
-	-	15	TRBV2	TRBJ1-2	CASSDLRPASYGYTF	TGTGCCAGCAGTGACTTGCGGCCGGCGAGCTATGGCTACACCTTC
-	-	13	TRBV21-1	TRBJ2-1	CASFGTEKYEQFF	TGTGCCAGCTTTGGGACAGAAAAATATGAGCAGTTCTTC
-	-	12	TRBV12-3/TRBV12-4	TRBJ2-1	CASRLRSNEQFF	TGTGCCAGCAGGTTACGGAGCAATGAGCAGTTCTTC
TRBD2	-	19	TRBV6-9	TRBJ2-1	CASSYTLHLAGRSYNEQFF	TGTGCCAGCAGTTATACCCTCCACTTAGCGGGACGATCCTACAATGAGCAGTTCTTC